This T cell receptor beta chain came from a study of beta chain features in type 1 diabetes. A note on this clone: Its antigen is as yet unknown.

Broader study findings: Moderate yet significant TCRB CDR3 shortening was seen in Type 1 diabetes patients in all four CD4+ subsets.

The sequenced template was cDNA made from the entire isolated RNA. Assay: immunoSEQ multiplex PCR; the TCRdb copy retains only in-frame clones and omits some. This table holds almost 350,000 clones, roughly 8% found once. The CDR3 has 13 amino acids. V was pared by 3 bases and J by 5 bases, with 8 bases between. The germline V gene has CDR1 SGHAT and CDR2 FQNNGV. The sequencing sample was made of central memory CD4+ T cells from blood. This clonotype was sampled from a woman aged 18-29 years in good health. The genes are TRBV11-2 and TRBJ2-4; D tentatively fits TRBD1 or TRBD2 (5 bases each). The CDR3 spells CASSLGTENIQYF. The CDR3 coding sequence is TGTGCCAGCAGCTTGGGGACCGAAAACATTCAGTACTTC.